These T cell receptor beta chains were read from a single sample in a study of blood T cell repertoires in COVID-19. Some clones are missing from TCRdb's copy, which holds only in-frame ones; the method was immunoSEQ multiplex PCR. The table includes roughly 100,000 clones, roughly 83% detected once. Sequenced sample: peripheral blood. The receptors were sampled from a woman of 80 years or more with active or convalescent COVID-19. The CDR3 runs from the conserved cysteine through the conserved F or W. A D gene is named only where the DNA matches it firmly. A row's size may be missing; if present it is once, few, many or a size class.

J: TRBJ1-5; size: -; D: -; length: 18; V: TRBV24-1; CDR3: CATSDLGAEGKCRQPQHF; DNA: TGTGCCACCAGTGATTTGGGCGCGGAGGGAAAATGTCGGCAGCCCCAGCATTTT
J: TRBJ2-2; size: -; D: -; length: 14; V: TRBV7-9; CDR3: CASSFTSATGELFF; DNA: TGTGCCAGCAGCTTTACTAGTGCCACCGGGGAGCTGTTTTTT
J: TRBJ1-2; size: -; D: -; length: 13; V: TRBV6-2/TRBV6-3; CDR3: CASSYWQGLGYTF; DNA: TGTGCCAGCAGTTACTGGCAGGGCCTGGGCTACACCTTC
J: TRBJ1-1; size: -; D: -; length: 13; V: TRBV6-6; CDR3: CASVTGTAAEAFF; DNA: TGTGCCAGCGTAACCGGGACTGCTGCTGAAGCTTTCTTT
J: TRBJ2-7; size: -; D: -; length: 15; V: TRBV21-1; CDR3: CASSSNDWSSYEQYF; DNA: TGTGCCAGCAGCAGTAACGACTGGAGCTCCTACGAGCAGTACTTC
J: TRBJ2-1; size: -; D: -; length: 14; V: TRBV5-1; CDR3: CASRPGVSYNEQFF; DNA: TGCGCCAGCAGGCCGGGAGTCTCCTACAATGAGCAGTTCTTC
J: TRBJ1-5; size: few; D: -; length: 15; V: TRBV19; CDR3: CASSILGREHQPQHF; DNA: TGTGCCAGTAGTATATTGGGGAGGGAACATCAGCCCCAGCATTTT
J: TRBJ2-1; size: few; D: TRBD2; length: 16; V: TRBV7-3; CDR3: CASSSSAGTTFNEQFF; DNA: TGTGCCAGCAGCTCATCCGCCGGGACTACATTCAATGAGCAGTTCTTC
J: TRBJ2-3; size: -; D: -; length: 14; V: TRBV6-5; CDR3: CASSYISLTDTQYF; DNA: TGTGCCAGCAGTTACATTAGCCTCACAGATACGCAGTATTTT
J: TRBJ2-7; size: -; D: -; length: 12; V: TRBV29-1; CDR3: CSVVDYLYEQYF; DNA: TGCAGCGTTGTTGACTACCTCTACGAGCAGTACTTC
J: TRBJ2-2; size: few; D: -; length: 15; V: TRBV30; CDR3: CAWSKGWANTGELFF; DNA: TGTGCCTGGAGTAAAGGTTGGGCTAACACCGGGGAGCTGTTTTTT
J: TRBJ2-5; size: -; D: TRBD2; length: 15; V: TRBV5-1; CDR3: CASSYSGGNQETQYF; DNA: TGCGCCAGCAGCTACAGCGGGGGGAACCAAGAGACCCAGTACTTC
J: TRBJ2-2; size: few; D: -; length: 15; V: TRBV25-1; CDR3: CASSEESAGPGELFF; DNA: TGTGCCAGCAGTGAAGAGTCTGCAGGGCCCGGGGAGCTGTTTTTT
J: TRBJ2-7; size: -; D: TRBD2; length: 14; V: TRBV5-4; CDR3: CASRLFGRAYEQYF; DNA: TGTGCCAGCAGGTTATTCGGGAGGGCCTACGAGCAGTACTTC
J: TRBJ1-2; size: -; D: -; length: 17; V: TRBV19; CDR3: CASSPRRWSLVEYGYTF; DNA: TGTGCCAGTAGTCCGCGGAGGTGGAGCCTCGTGGAATATGGCTACACCTTC
J: TRBJ2-1; size: -; D: TRBD1; length: 13; V: TRBV28; CDR3: CASRDRSYNEQFF; DNA: TGTGCCAGCAGGGACAGGTCCTACAATGAGCAGTTCTTC
J: TRBJ1-5; size: -; D: TRBD1; length: 15; V: TRBV19; CDR3: CASSIDAGGIQPQHF; DNA: TGTGCCAGTAGTATAGATGCAGGGGGCATTCAGCCCCAGCATTTT
J: TRBJ1-1; size: -; D: TRBD1; length: 15; V: TRBV30; CDR3: CAWGTKGTVNTEAFF; DNA: TGTGCCTGGGGCACAAAGGGGACAGTTAACACTGAAGCTTTCTTT
J: TRBJ2-7; size: -; D: -; length: 14; V: TRBV21-1; CDR3: CASSKVRGGLEQYF; DNA: TGTGCCAGCAGCAAAGTGAGGGGGGGGCTTGAGCAGTACTTC
J: TRBJ2-5; size: -; D: TRBD2; length: 18; V: TRBV5-1; CDR3: CASSLGKLAGDYQETQYF; DNA: TGCGCCAGCAGCTTGGGTAAGCTAGCGGGGGACTACCAAGAGACCCAGTACTTC
J: TRBJ2-1; size: -; D: TRBD1; length: 17; V: TRBV7-2; CDR3: CASSLAFPGGTYNEQFF; DNA: TGTGCCAGCAGCTTAGCATTCCCAGGGGGCACCTACAATGAGCAGTTCTTC
J: TRBJ1-1; size: -; D: TRBD1; length: 16; V: TRBV28; CDR3: CASRILRGTRNTEAFF; DNA: TGTGCCAGCAGAATTCTCAGGGGGACAAGGAACACTGAAGCTTTCTTT
J: TRBJ1-6; size: -; D: TRBD1; length: 15; V: TRBV6-1; CDR3: CASSEAQGTNSPLHF; DNA: TGTGCCAGCAGTGAAGCACAGGGGACTAATTCACCCCTCCACTTT
J: TRBJ1-6; size: few; D: -; length: 13; V: TRBV6-4; CDR3: CASSASRDSPLHF; DNA: TGTGCCAGCAGTGCGAGTCGTGATTCACCCCTCCACTTT
J: TRBJ2-7; size: -; D: TRBD1; length: 17; V: TRBV5-1; CDR3: CASSRQPGQGVSYEQYF; DNA: TGCGCCAGCAGCAGACAGCCCGGACAGGGGGTCTCCTACGAGCAGTACTTC
J: TRBJ1-2; size: -; D: TRBD1; length: 15; V: TRBV4-3; CDR3: CASSPRNRGSYGYTF; DNA: TGCGCCAGCAGCCCACGGAACAGGGGGTCCTATGGCTACACCTTC
J: TRBJ1-5; size: once; D: -; length: 19; V: TRBV6-2/TRBV6-3; CDR3: CASGRAGRGPSVGNQPQHF; DNA: TGTGCCAGCGGCCGGGCGGGCAGGGGTCCGTCTGTTGGCAATCAGCCCCAGCATTTT
J: TRBJ1-1; size: -; D: -; length: 14; V: TRBV7-2; CDR3: CASSQTSGGTEAFF; DNA: TGTGCCAGCAGCCAAACCAGCGGGGGCACTGAAGCTTTCTTT
J: TRBJ1-2; size: -; D: -; length: 11; V: TRBV30; CDR3: CARTAFYGYTF; DNA: TGTGCTCGGACAGCCTTCTATGGCTACACCTTC
J: TRBJ2-3; size: -; D: -; length: 14; V: TRBV20-1; CDR3: CSASGQRVTDTQYF; DNA: TGCAGTGCTAGTGGTCAGAGGGTCACAGATACGCAGTATTTT
J: TRBJ1-3; size: -; D: -; length: 15; V: TRBV19; CDR3: CASSFPTGSGNTIYF; DNA: TGTGCCAGTTCATTCCCGACAGGCTCTGGAAACACCATATATTTT
J: TRBJ1-1; size: -; D: -; length: 14; V: TRBV6-1; CDR3: CASSEANMNTEAFF; DNA: TGTGCCAGCAGTGAGGCCAATATGAACACTGAAGCTTTCTTT
J: TRBJ1-5; size: -; D: -; length: 17; V: TRBV28; CDR3: CASRQTPTSNSNQPQHF; DNA: TGTGCCAGCAGGCAGACACCAACCTCAAATAGCAATCAGCCCCAGCATTTT
J: TRBJ1-1; size: -; D: TRBD1; length: 14; V: TRBV5-1; CDR3: CASSPDRMNTEAFF; DNA: TGCGCCAGCAGCCCGGACAGGATGAACACTGAAGCTTTCTTT
J: TRBJ1-3; size: -; D: TRBD1; length: 14; V: TRBV5-1; CDR3: CASSTGVLGNTIYF; DNA: TGCGCCAGCAGCACAGGGGTGCTCGGAAACACCATATATTTT
J: TRBJ1-1; size: once; D: -; length: 11; V: TRBV9; CDR3: CASSLLTEAFF; DNA: TGTGCCAGCAGCCTCCTCACTGAAGCTTTCTTT
J: TRBJ1-6; size: few; D: -; length: 15; V: TRBV30; CDR3: CAWSVRQGIHSPLHF; DNA: TGTGCCTGGAGTGTAAGGCAGGGCATCCATTCACCCCTCCACTTT
J: TRBJ1-2; size: -; D: -; length: 14; V: TRBV9; CDR3: CASTLIEGGRGYTF; DNA: TGTGCCAGCACGTTAATCGAGGGGGGGAGAGGCTACACCTTC
J: TRBJ2-7; size: -; D: TRBD2; length: 13; V: TRBV5-4; CDR3: CASSRGRAYEQYF; DNA: TGTGCCAGCAGTCGCGGGAGGGCCTACGAGCAGTACTTC
J: TRBJ1-2; size: -; D: -; length: 13; V: TRBV28; CDR3: CASSFPSAGTAFF; DNA: TGTGCCAGCAGTTTCCCTTCCGCCGGGACTGCCTTCTTC
J: TRBJ2-1; size: -; D: TRBD2; length: 15; V: TRBV7-9; CDR3: CASSLRGDHFNEQFF; DNA: TGTGCCAGCAGCTTACGGGGGGACCATTTCAATGAGCAGTTCTTC
J: TRBJ2-3; size: -; D: TRBD2; length: 18; V: TRBV9; CDR3: CASSVVTTSGGPTDTQYF; DNA: TGTGCCAGCAGCGTAGTTACGACCAGCGGGGGCCCCACAGATACGCAGTATTTT
J: TRBJ2-1; size: -; D: TRBD2; length: 18; V: TRBV4-1; CDR3: CASSQTTLAGPGRNEQFF; DNA: TGCGCCAGCAGCCAAACCACACTAGCGGGCCCCGGCCGGAATGAGCAGTTCTTC
J: TRBJ2-3; size: -; D: TRBD2; length: 13; V: TRBV10-3; CDR3: CAIQREGTDTQYF; DNA: TGTGCCATCCAGCGGGAGGGCACAGATACGCAGTATTTT
J: TRBJ1-1; size: -; D: -; length: 13; V: TRBV5-6; CDR3: CASSRFGGTEAFF; DNA: TGTGCCAGCAGTCGCTTTGGGGGGACTGAAGCTTTCTTT
J: TRBJ1-1; size: -; D: -; length: 14; V: TRBV11-2; CDR3: CASSLVYGQLAAFF; DNA: TGTGCCAGCAGCTTAGTGTACGGGCAATTAGCGGCTTTCTTT
J: TRBJ2-2; size: -; D: -; length: 17; V: TRBV5-1; CDR3: CASSLAPGQTNTGELFF; DNA: TGCGCCAGCAGCTTGGCCCCGGGACAAACAAACACCGGGGAGCTGTTTTTT
J: TRBJ2-7; size: -; D: TRBD2; length: 15; V: TRBV30; CDR3: CAWTWPSGTSYEQYF; DNA: TGTGCCTGGACCTGGCCTAGCGGTACCTCCTACGAGCAGTACTTC
J: TRBJ2-1; size: -; D: TRBD2; length: 16; V: TRBV25-1; CDR3: CASSDGSGSSYNEQFF; DNA: TGTGCCAGCAGCGACGGTAGCGGGAGCTCCTACAATGAGCAGTTCTTC
J: TRBJ1-1; size: -; D: -; length: 14; V: TRBV5-5; CDR3: CASSSGGSNTEAFF; DNA: TGTGCCAGCAGTTCGGGGGGCTCTAACACTGAAGCTTTCTTT
J: TRBJ2-1; size: -; D: -; length: 15; V: TRBV11-2; CDR3: CASSSGLNSYNEQFF; DNA: TGTGCCAGCAGCAGCGGACTGAACTCCTACAATGAGCAGTTCTTC
J: TRBJ1-4; size: -; D: TRBD1; length: 18; V: TRBV5-1; CDR3: CASSLPPGQGATNEKLFF; DNA: TGCGCCAGCAGCTTACCACCGGGACAGGGGGCAACTAATGAAAAACTGTTTTTT
J: TRBJ2-1; size: -; D: -; length: 12; V: TRBV10-3; CDR3: CAISESGGEQFF; DNA: TGTGCCATCAGTGAGTCTGGCGGGGAGCAGTTCTTC
J: TRBJ2-4; size: -; D: -; length: 17; V: TRBV28; CDR3: CASSKPSGILAKNIQYF; DNA: TGTGCCAGCAGCAAACCCTCAGGGATTCTAGCCAAAAACATTCAGTACTTC
J: TRBJ1-2; size: -; D: -; length: 15; V: TRBV28; CDR3: CASSSSEQGNYGYTF; DNA: TGTGCCAGCAGTTCAAGCGAACAGGGAAACTATGGCTACACCTTC
J: TRBJ2-3; size: -; D: TRBD1; length: 14; V: TRBV5-6; CDR3: CASSLQGQSDTQYF; DNA: TGTGCCAGCAGCTTGCAGGGACAGTCAGATACGCAGTATTTT
J: TRBJ1-2; size: few; D: -; length: 19; V: TRBV10-1; CDR3: CASSQSGSPPVFPPIGYTF; DNA: TGCGCCAGCAGCCAATCAGGGTCCCCACCTGTGTTCCCTCCGATTGGCTACACCTTC
J: TRBJ2-7; size: few; D: -; length: 16; V: TRBV7-2; CDR3: CASSPGLFAASYEQYF; DNA: TGTGCCAGCAGCCCCGGACTGTTCGCCGCGTCCTACGAGCAGTACTTC
J: TRBJ2-1; size: -; D: -; length: 15; V: TRBV6-5; CDR3: CASSRGRSRENEQFF; DNA: TGTGCCAGCAGTAGGGGGCGATCCCGGGAGAATGAGCAGTTCTTC